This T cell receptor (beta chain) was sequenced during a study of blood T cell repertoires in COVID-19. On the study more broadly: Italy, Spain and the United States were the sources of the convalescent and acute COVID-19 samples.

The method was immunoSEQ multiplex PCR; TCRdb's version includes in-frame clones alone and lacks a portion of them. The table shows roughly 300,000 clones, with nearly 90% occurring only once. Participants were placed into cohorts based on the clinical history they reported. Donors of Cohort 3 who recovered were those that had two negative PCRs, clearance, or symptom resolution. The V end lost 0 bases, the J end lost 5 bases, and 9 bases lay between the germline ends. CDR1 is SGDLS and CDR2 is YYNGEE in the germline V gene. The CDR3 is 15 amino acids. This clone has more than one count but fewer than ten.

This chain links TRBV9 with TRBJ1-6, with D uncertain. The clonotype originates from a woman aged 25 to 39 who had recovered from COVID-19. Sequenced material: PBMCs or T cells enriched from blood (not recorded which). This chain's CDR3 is CASSVGVDNNSPLHF. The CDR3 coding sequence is TGTGCCAGCAGCGTAGGGGTAGACAATAATTCACCCCTCCACTTT.